The T cell receptor (beta chain) described here comes from a study of T cell repertoires in cytomegalovirus infection. Across the study: It can be stated that public TCR beta signatures indicated CMV infection as well as a matching HLA type. Study-level points and caveats: Clonotype analysis showed dominance of the ex vivo response by HLA-C-restricted CMV-specific TCR beta clonotypes.

TCRdb analysed the reads with MiXCR anew, one entry per CDR3 protein. The top ten clones hold 48% of a sample with a few hundred thousand distinct CDR3 sequences, approximately 40% of them seen once. This clonotype was found a few times. The antigen remains unidentified. The V end lost 6 bases, the J end lost 0 bases, and 14 bases lay between the germline ends. The CDR3 contains 15 residues. The chain employs TRBV12-3 or TRBV12-4 and TRBJ1-1; D call uncertain. Sequencing used cultured PBMCs, obtained from culture after CMV antigen stimulation. This sequence was found in a human donor in good health (CMV status not recorded). Some clones in this sample may be carry-over from other donors' samples. In DNA, the CDR3 is TGTGCCAGCAGCGCCCCTGGAGGGTTGAACACTGAAGCTTTCTTT. It translates to CASSAPGGLNTEAFF.